Listed below are T cell receptor beta chains from one sample, sequenced in a study of blood T cells in healthy people across ages. TCRdb redid the calling of the 5' RACE reads with MiXCR, one entry per CDR3 protein. The sample consists of around 870,000 distinct CDR3 sequences, around 30% of them appearing once. The material sequenced was blood. The receptors stem from a woman of 80 years or more in good health. Both conserved end residues are trimmed from each CDR3. D genes are given only for firm matches.

13 TRBD1 TRBJ1-5 TRBV7-9 ASSGTGGTDQPQH
11 . TRBJ2-7 TRBV28 AESGGAGYEQY
13 . TRBJ2-3 TRBV5-5 ASSLAEGAGDTQY
13 . TRBJ2-4 TRBV5-1 ASSLESSWGNIQY
15 . TRBJ1-2 TRBV6-1 ASSGAGPVGGSDGYT
10 . TRBJ2-7 TRBV29-1 SVKQGRNEQY
12 . TRBJ2-7 TRBV12-3/TRBV12-4 ASSSGGQAYEQY
12 TRBD1 TRBJ1-2 TRBV7-2 ASSLGTGLYGYT
15 . TRBJ2-2 TRBV7-9 ASSSHPEGRSTGELF
11 TRBD1 TRBJ1-5 TRBV12-3/TRBV12-4 ASRGTGGEPQH
10 . TRBJ2-5 TRBV7-6 ASSARGNEQY
14 . TRBJ2-1 TRBV6-2/TRBV6-3 ASSTDRGKYYNEQF
15 TRBD2 TRBJ2-5 TRBV7-8 ASSPVRGGGIQETQY
13 TRBD1 TRBJ2-6 TRBV2 ASSKTGQGANVLT
13 . TRBJ2-3 TRBV6-1 ASSEFGGEGDTQY
12 . TRBJ2-1 TRBV11-2 ASSPGSLIDEQF
13 . TRBJ1-5 TRBV7-2 ASSPDSMRNQPQH
13 . TRBJ1-1 TRBV18 ASSPPAGAGTEAF
12 . TRBJ1-1 TRBV7-2 ASSLASGNTEAF
10 . TRBJ1-2 TRBV12-3/TRBV12-4 ASQQAGYGYT
13 . TRBJ1-6 TRBV4-3 ASSQGPGRSSPLH
14 TRBD1 TRBJ1-6 TRBV20-1 SARPIGQGINSPLH
12 . TRBJ1-1 TRBV7-2 ASSLMTGNTEAF
13 TRBD2 TRBJ2-7 TRBV2 ASSPWSGGSYEQY
15 TRBD2 TRBJ2-3 TRBV11-2 ASSNRPTSGEKNTQY
11 . TRBJ2-7 TRBV3-1 ASNQRAFREQY
13 . TRBJ1-4 TRBV18 ASSTGGATNEKLF
14 TRBD2 TRBJ2-1 TRBV24-1 ATSDPGTSGGDEQF
10 . TRBJ1-1 TRBV7-2 ASSPFNTEAF
12 TRBD1 TRBJ2-1 TRBV5-1 ASSAATGQSEQF
14 . TRBJ2-3 TRBV3-1 ASSQPGHSMADTQY
15 TRBD2 TRBJ2-3 TRBV7-2 ASSLGTSGARTDTQY
12 . TRBJ1-1 TRBV4-1 ASTHSQGNTEAF
15 TRBD2 TRBJ2-7 TRBV5-6 ASSLLRRRGGAYEQY
12 . TRBJ2-1 TRBV4-1 ASSQVTHGNEQF
17 . TRBJ2-3 TRBV21-1 ASSKDGSAGGRSTDTQY
11 . TRBJ1-6 TRBV6-2/TRBV6-3 ASRPDGRSPPH
14 . TRBJ2-2 TRBV6-2/TRBV6-3 ASRTSPRGYTGELF
12 TRBD2 TRBJ2-1 TRBV6-1 ASTSGGARNEQF
11 . TRBJ2-3 TRBV6-2/TRBV6-3 ASRIPAGDTQY